What follows are 26 T cell receptor beta chains derived from one specimen sequenced in a study of blood T cell repertoires in COVID-19. Libraries were prepared by immunoSEQ multiplex PCR; TCRdb keeps only in-frame clonotypes and omits some of them. The sample includes 300,000 to 400,000 clones, roughly 89% of them seen just once. The sample consisted of peripheral blood. These receptor sequences come from a man under 40 with COVID-19, enrolled during active disease.

The chain carries TRBV19 and TRBJ2-5; weak D call: TRBD1 (5 bases). The CDR3 sequence is 16 residues long. CDR1 is LNHDA, CDR2 SQIVND, per germline (reference sequence). V shed 4 bases and J shed 3 bases, with 18 bases lying between them. The CDR3 bases are TGTGCCAGTAGTAAGGGGTTCGCATTGATGGAAGAGACCCAGTACTTC. Encoded protein: CASSKGFALMEETQYF.

This chain connects TRBV5-6 to TRBJ2-1; D might be TRBD2 (5 bases). This CDR3 spans 15 amino acids. Trimming left V 0 bases short and J 4 bases short, with 11 bases between. Per germline, CDR1 SGHDT and CDR2 YYEEEE. CDR3 residues: CASSLVGGLYNEQFF. The CDR3 DNA follows: TGTGCCAGCAGCTTGGTTGGCGGACTTTACAATGAGCAGTTCTTC.

This rearrangement joins TRBV9 to TRBJ1-1, with D hard to call. Trimming removed 0 bases from V and 4 bases from J, with 13 bases in between. Germline V CDR1 and CDR2: SGDLS, YYNGEE. The CDR3 is 15 residues long. The CDR3 protein is CASSVVSSGVTEAFF. Here the CDR3 DNA reads TGTGCCAGCAGCGTAGTGAGTAGCGGGGTCACTGAAGCTTTCTTT. Supplemented by reference TRBV9 and TRBJ1-1, the full variable domain reads DSGVTQTPKHLITATGQRVTLRCSPRSGDLSVYWYQQSLDQGLQFLIQYYNGEERAKGNILERFSAQQFPDLHSELNLSSLELGDSALYFCASSVVSSGVTEAFFGQGTRLTVV.

This sequence joins TRBV19 and TRBJ1-5, with 7 bases identical to TRBD1. The CDR3 spans 16 residues. Looked up from germline, CDR1 is LNHDA and CDR2 is SQIVND (reference sequence). Trimming cost V 3 bases and J 2 bases; bases outside gene matches: 7. The CDR3 sequence is CASSIYEGAGNQPQHF. The CDR3 DNA follows: TGTGCCAGTAGTATCTATGAGGGGGCGGGCAATCAGCCCCAGCATTTT. The entire variable domain, with the rest obtained from reference TRBV19 and TRBJ1-5, is as follows: DGGITQSPKYLFRKEGQNVTLSCEQNLNHDAMYWYRQDPGQGLRLIYYSQIVNDFQKGDIAEGYSVSREKKESFPLTVTSAQKNPTAFYLCASSIYEGAGNQPQHFGDGTRLSIL.

The chain links TRBV7-2 to TRBJ1-2; TRBD1 aligns across 9 bases. There are 17 residues in the CDR3. The germline CDR1 and CDR2 sequences are SGHTA and FQGNSA. Trimming took 5 bases from V and 8 from J; bases not matched to a gene: 18. The CDR3 here is CASSPTGTGRVLGGYTF. The CDR3 DNA is TGTGCCAGCAGCCCCACCGGGACAGGGAGGGTCTTAGGCGGCTACACCTTC.

A single count supports this clone. V and J are TRBV5-1 and TRBJ2-5; tentative D call: TRBD2 (7 bases). CDR1 and CDR2 from the germline V gene are SGHRS and YFSETQ. CDR3 length: 16 residues. V lost 1 base, J lost 2 bases, and 15 bases lay in between. The CDR3 coding sequence is TGCGCCAGCAGCTTGATCGGGGGGCTAATACAAGAGACCCAGTACTTC. Translation gives CASSLIGGLIQETQYF.

The chain couples TRBV18 to TRBJ2-3; 13 bases are shared with TRBD2. The germline gives CDR1 KGHSH, CDR2 LQKENI. This CDR3 has 19 amino acids. Trimming removed 2 bases from V and 0 bases from J; junction bases left unmatched: 8. As DNA, the CDR3 is TGTGCCAGCTCACCAGGTTGGACTAGCGGGGGCCCGAGCACAGATACGCAGTATTTT. Amino acids: CASSPGWTSGGPSTDTQYF.

This clone was counted between two and nine times. CDR3 residues: CASTTGALNTEAFF. The CDR3 region has the DNA TGTGCCAGCACGACAGGGGCGTTGAACACTGAAGCTTTCTTT. This chain joins TRBV7-9 and TRBJ1-1, with 8 bases aligning to TRBD1. Germline V lookup: CDR1 SEHNR, CDR2 FQNEAQ (reference sequence). CDR3 length equals 14 residues. Unmatched junction bases numbered 4, after V lost 7 bases and J lost 0 bases.

This clone was detected only a few times. The same CDR3 can be traced to other DNA sequences in this sample. The chain links TRBV7-9 to TRBJ2-7, with 8 bases identical to TRBD1. CDR1 SEHNR and CDR2 FQNEAQ come from the germline V gene (reference sequence). The CDR3 length is 14 residues. With 6 bases clipped from V and 2 bases from J, the junction kept 6 bases outside the gene matches. The CDR3 here is CASSSGDRPYEQYF. The CDR3 DNA reads as TGTGCCAGCAGTTCCGGGGACAGGCCCTACGAGCAGTACTTC.

The gene calls are TRBV11-2 and TRBJ2-5; D is possibly TRBD1 (6 bases). Germline V gene data show CDR1 as SGHAT and CDR2 as FQNNGV. The V gene lost 7 bases and the J gene lost 4 bases, with 16 bases spanning the gap. This CDR3 contains 14 residues. The CDR3 coding sequence is TGTGCCAGCACACGAGATAGGGGGAGAGAGACCCAGTACTTC. Translation gives CASTRDRGRETQYF. The variable domain in full, with the rest retrieved from reference TRBV11-2 and TRBJ2-5, is EAGVAQSPRYKIIEKRQSVAFWCNPISGHATLYWYQQILGQGPKLLIQFQNNGVVDDSQLPKDRFSAERLKGVDSTLKIQPAKLEDSAVYLCASTRDRGRETQYFGPGTRLLVL.

The chain combines TRBV28 with TRBJ2-7; D perhaps matches TRBD2 (6 bases). This CDR3 is 13 amino acids long. V was trimmed by 9 bases and J by 3 bases, leaving 15 bases between them. Germline lookup yields CDR1 MDHEN and CDR2 SYDVKM. This CDR3 reads CASAGNYFYEQYF. The CDR3 nucleotides read TGTGCCAGTGCGGGAAACTATTTCTACGAGCAGTACTTC.

The V gene is TRBV3-1 (or the pseudogene TRBV3-2), the J gene TRBJ2-7; 12 positions match TRBD2. CDR1 LGHDT and CDR2 YNNKEL come from the germline V gene (reference sequence). The CDR3 extends over 15 amino acids. V was clipped by 4 bases and J by 5 bases; unmatched bases: 6. The CDR3 loop reads CASSPWTSGVNEQYF. CDR3 nucleotides: TGTGCCAGCAGCCCCTGGACTAGCGGGGTCAACGAGCAGTACTTC.

This clone has just one count. The chain links TRBV6-5 to TRBJ2-3; D perhaps matches TRBD2 (6 bases). Per the germline V gene, CDR1 is MNHEY and CDR2 is SVGAGI. The CDR3 spans 12 residues. Trimming cost V 6 bases and J 6 bases, with 10 bases left between them. The CDR3 loop reads CASSRLVDTQYF. The CDR3 DNA reads TGTGCCAGCAGCCGACTAGTGGATACGCAGTATTTT.

The rearrangement links TRBV2 to TRBJ2-5, with TRBD1 as a possible D gene (5 bases). Germline V CDR1 and CDR2: SNHLY, FYNNEI. This CDR3 is 13 amino acids long. V lost 6 bases and J 7 bases, leaving 15 bases between the germline ends. The DNA for the CDR3 is TGTGCCAGCAGCGATCGAATCACAGGGACCCAGTACTTC. Its translation is CASSDRITGTQYF.

In its sample, this clone was seen once. The chain links TRBV6-5 to TRBJ1-5; 8 nucleotides agree with TRBD1. Looked up from germline, CDR1 is MNHEY and CDR2 is SVGAGI. V shed 0 bases and J 4 bases; nucleotides not matched to a gene: 5. The CDR3 has 16 residues. CDR3 in DNA: TGTGCCAGCAGTTACTCAAAACAGGGGGGGAATCAGCCCCAGCATTTT. It yields the protein CASSYSKQGGNQPQHF.

The chain joins TRBV28 to TRBJ2-1; 9 positions match TRBD1. CDR1 is MDHEN, CDR2 SYDVKM, per germline. This CDR3 contains 15 residues. The V gene end was trimmed by 7 bases and the J gene end by 4 bases; junction bases not matched to a gene: 8. This CDR3 reads CASIGMGTGYNEQFF. Written as DNA, the CDR3 is TGTGCCAGCATTGGAATGGGGACAGGGTACAATGAGCAGTTCTTC.

V is TRBV7-9 and J is TRBJ2-3, with 8 bases that match TRBD1. The germline gives CDR1 SEHNR, CDR2 FQNEAQ (reference sequence). CDR3 size: 15 residues. The ends lost 1 base at V and 2 bases at J; junction bases unmatched: 2. Here the CDR3 DNA reads TGTGCCAGCAGCTTAGGGGGACAGGTCACAGATACGCAGTATTTT. Translation: CASSLGGQVTDTQYF. The full variable domain, with the rest looked up from reference TRBV7-9 and TRBJ2-3, is DTGVSQNPRHKITKRGQNVTFRCDPISEHNRLYWYRQTLGQGPEFLTYFQNEAQLEKSRLLSDRFSAERPKGSFSTLEIQRTEQGDSAMYLCASSLGGQVTDTQYFGPGTRLTVL.

This clone was counted once. The genes are TRBV23-1 and TRBJ2-4, with TRBD2 identical over 9 bases. TRBV23-1 counts as an open reading frame of uncertain function. This CDR3 comprises 19 residues. The junction had 15 bases not matched to a gene; V was cut back by 2 bases and J by 4 bases. CDR3 nucleotide sequence: TGCGCCAGCAGTCAACGACGGGTTTCTGGCGGGGGGGAGAAAAACATTCAGTACTTC. Encoded protein: CASSQRRVSGGGEKNIQYF.

In its sample, this clone was seen once. The CDR3 DNA reads as TGTGCCAGCAGCCAAGATGTCCTAGCTGCCGGGGAGCTGTTTTTT. This encodes CASSQDVLAAGELFF. The chain combines TRBV3-1 (or the pseudogene TRBV3-2) with TRBJ2-2, with D maybe TRBD2 (5 bases). Germline CDR1 is LGHDT and CDR2 is YNNKEL (reference sequence). Trimming shortened V by 0 bases and J by 6 bases, and 11 bases separated the two germline ends. The CDR3 runs to 15 residues.

The chain couples TRBV27 to TRBJ1-5, with a tentative D call TRBD1 (5 bases). The V gene lost 2 bases and the J gene lost 7 bases, with 12 bases spanning the gap. The length of the CDR3 is 14 residues. Germline V gene data show CDR1 as MNHEY and CDR2 as SMNVEV (reference sequence). The DNA of the CDR3 is TGTGCCAGCAGTTTACAGGGTGATGCACAGCCCCAGCATTTT. It specifies CASSLQGDAQPQHF.

This rearrangement joins TRBV27 to TRBJ2-1; 10 positions match TRBD2. Germline CDR1 reads MNHEY; CDR2 reads SMNVEV (reference sequence). The J segment lost 3 bases and the V segment lost 10 bases, leaving 3 bases of the junction unmatched. This CDR3 is built from 13 residues. CDR3 loop: CATAGGLYNEQFF. CDR3 DNA: TGTGCCACAGCGGGAGGGCTCTACAATGAGCAGTTCTTC.

The rearrangement joins TRBV4-1 to TRBJ2-3; no clear D gene. CDR1 is MGHRA and CDR2 is YSYEKL in the germline V gene. The CDR3 loop spans 14 amino acids. V dropped 1 base and J dropped 1 base, with 6 bases sitting between them. The chain's CDR3 is CASSQGGRTDTQYF. The CDR3 region has the DNA TGCGCCAGCAGCCAAGGAGGCCGCACAGATACGCAGTATTTT.

The count of this clone is one. The V gene is TRBV7-2, the J gene TRBJ2-1; 9 bases are shared with TRBD1. This CDR3 spans 15 amino acids. Trimming removed 7 bases from V and 6 bases from J; junction bases left unmatched: 10. The germline gives CDR1 SGHTA, CDR2 FQGNSA. This chain's CDR3 is CASTAAGTGTNEQFF. CDR3 nucleotide sequence: TGTGCCAGCACCGCGGCCGGGACAGGGACCAATGAGCAGTTCTTC.

CDR3 region: CASSPGTTYNEQFF. The CDR3 DNA reads as TGTGCCAGCAGTCCCGGGACTACGTACAATGAGCAGTTCTTC. This sequence joins TRBV28 and TRBJ2-1, with 7 bases aligning to TRBD2. Trimming cost V 5 bases and J 4 bases; bases outside gene matches: 5. The germline gives CDR1 MDHEN, CDR2 SYDVKM. The CDR3 contains 14 residues.

The chain employs TRBV12-3 or TRBV12-4 and TRBJ1-2; 9 nucleotides match TRBD1. The CDR3 is 13 amino acids. Germline trimming cut 6 bases from V and 8 bases from J; bases unmatched to any gene: 7. The chain's CDR3 is CASRPQGAQGYTF. The CDR3 DNA follows: TGTGCCAGCAGACCACAGGGGGCTCAAGGCTACACCTTC.

V is TRBV19 and J is TRBJ2-3, with D possibly being TRBD2 (6 bases). The CDR3 loop spans 16 amino acids. Germline V gene data show CDR1 as LNHDA and CDR2 as SQIVND (reference sequence). Between the trimmed V and J ends, which lost 0 bases and 2 bases, there was a span of 12 bases. CDR3 amino acids: CASSIDGGLTTDTQYF. The CDR3 DNA reads as TGTGCCAGTAGTATAGACGGGGGACTTACCACAGATACGCAGTATTTT.